The 5 T cell receptor beta chains reported below all come from one sample, sequenced in a study of T cell clonotyping in hematopoietic cell transplantation. Time point noted: recipient sample about 28 days before transplant, after cytoreduction. Clones were read by immunoSEQ multiplex PCR, and TCRdb kept only the in-frame ones, dropping some. The table records thousands of clones, 80% of them present only once. Sequencing was performed on peripheral blood mononuclear cells, taken before stem cell transplant. The receptors stem from a woman aged 45-65 years with acute myeloid leukemia. Some clones in this sample may be carry-over from other donors' samples.

The chain is built from TRBV5-4 and TRBJ2-1, with D tentatively TRBD2 (7 bases). Trimming shortened V by 4 bases and J by 8 bases, and 16 bases separated the two germline ends. CDR1 is SGHNT and CDR2 is YYREEE in the germline V gene (reference sequence). The CDR3 runs to 14 residues. CDR3 nucleotide sequence: TGTGCCAGCAGCCTCATGGGGGGGCGGTATGAGCAGTTCTTC. Translation: CASSLMGGRYEQFF.

As DNA, the CDR3 is TGTGCCAGCAGCTTGGGACAGTCGAACACTGAAGCTTTCTTT. Encoded protein: CASSLGQSNTEAFF. The chain recombines TRBV7-8 with TRBJ1-1; 7 bases agree with TRBD1. The CDR3 runs 14 residues. Germline V gene lookup returns CDR1 SGHVS and CDR2 FQNEAQ. V trimming: 3 bases; J trimming: 1 base; junction bases outside the gene matches: 2.

V usage is TRBV11-2 and J usage is TRBJ2-3; D may be TRBD1 (6 bases). Deletions cut 2 bases from V and 7 bases from J, with 13 bases between. From germline, CDR1 is SGHAT and CDR2 FQNNGV. This CDR3 is built from 14 residues. CDR3 sequence reads: CASSLRLGGNTQYF. CDR3 DNA sequence: TGTGCCAGCAGCTTACGGCTAGGGGGTAATACGCAGTATTTT.

V and J are TRBV7-3 and TRBJ1-6; the match to TRBD1 covers 8 bases. The CDR3 extends over 14 amino acids. V lost 4 bases to trimming and J lost 7 bases; unmatched junction nucleotides: 3. Germline lookup yields CDR1 SGHTA and CDR2 FQGTGA. The CDR3 region is CASSYDRGNSPLHF. For the CDR3, the DNA is TGTGCCAGCAGCTATGACAGGGGAAATTCACCCCTCCACTTT. Drawing the rest from reference TRBV7-3 and TRBJ1-6, the complete variable domain is GAGVSQTPSNKVTEKGKYVELRCDPISGHTALYWYRQSLGQGPEFLIYFQGTGAADDSGLPNDRFFAVRPEGSVSTLKIQRTERGDSAVYLCASSYDRGNSPLHFGNGTRLTVT.

This clone was picked up one time. The V and J genes are TRBV29-1 and TRBJ2-7; 16 positions match TRBD2. The CDR3 has 19 residues. CDR1 is SQVTM and CDR2 is ANQGSEA in the germline V gene. V trimming: 5 bases; J trimming: 0 bases; junction bases outside the gene matches: 13. The CDR3, as DNA: TGCAGCGTTAACAATCCGGGACTAGCGGGAGGGTTAAGCTCCTACGAGCAGTACTTC. It is translated as CSVNNPGLAGGLSSYEQYF.